This T cell receptor beta chain was captured by sequencing in a study of blood T cell repertoires in COVID-19. Study summary: COVID-19 samples collected from the United States, Italy and Spain covered acute and convalescent phases. PBMCs, B-cell-depleted T cells, or T cells were the source of the cDNA or gDNA that made up the material.

Profiling relied on immunoSEQ multiplex PCR, and the TCRdb table lists in-frame clones only, not all of them. The profile covers approximately 670,000 clones, with more than 80% appearing a single time and more than 0.25% taken by the ten largest. Germline CDR1 is MDHEN and CDR2 is SYDVKM. CDR3 length equals 16 residues. V gave up 6 bases and J gave up 1 base; unmatched junction bases: 8. The receptor was derived from a woman between 18 and 29 years old with acute or convalescent COVID-19. The sequenced sample was peripheral blood. This chain connects TRBV28 to TRBJ1-3; 8 nucleotides align to TRBD1. The CDR3 bases are TGTGCCAGCAGCCGTACAGGGGGTGTATCTGGAAACACCATATATTTT. Protein sequence: CASSRTGGVSGNTIYF.